This section outlines one T cell receptor beta chain sequence together with its context. These data are taken from a study of blood T cell repertoires in COVID-19. Study-wide background: T cells, B-cell-depleted T cells, or PBMCs supplied cDNA or gDNA.

Per the study methods: Amplification with reference gene primers provided the estimates of nucleated cell counts. Generated by immunoSEQ multiplex PCR, the TCRdb table keeps only in-frame clones and is missing some. That table furnishes V, J and clone size, whereas the DNA furnished D and trimming. Of 300,000 to 350,000 clones in the sample, around 85% were seen once. Membership in each cohort depended on participant-reported clinical history. The TCR originated in a man aged 30 to 39 who had recovered from COVID-19. The sequenced sample was PBMCs or T cells enriched from blood (not recorded which).

DNA for the CDR3: TGTGCCAGTAGTATTACAGGGCTGAACACTGAAGCTTTCTTT. This gives the protein CASSITGLNTEAFF. The rearrangement uses TRBV19 and TRBJ1-1; D is possibly TRBD1 (6 bases). The germline V gene has CDR1 LNHDA and CDR2 SQIVND (reference sequence). The ends were cut back, 3 bases at V and 0 bases at J, with 8 bases in the middle. The CDR3 extends over 14 amino acids.